Listed below are T cell receptor beta chains from one sample, sequenced in a study of early T cells in non-severe SARS-CoV-2 infection. TCRdb reprocessed the 5' RACE reads via MiXCR and lists one record per CDR3 protein. The sample yields approximately 42,000 distinct CDR3 sequences, approximately 6.9% seen once. The specimen sequenced was whole blood. The receptors here all came from an adult who was a healthcare worker with PCR-confirmed SARS-CoV-2 infection or an uninfected control (not recorded which). The conserved cysteine and the conserved F or W are not part of the CDR3 here.

v_gene: TRBV5-6; j_gene: TRBJ2-1; CDR3aa: ASSYTSRHEQF
v_gene: TRBV18; j_gene: TRBJ2-5; CDR3aa: ASSKDRAQETQY
v_gene: TRBV10-3; j_gene: TRBJ1-3; CDR3aa: AITMGQLGNTIY
v_gene: TRBV29-1; j_gene: TRBJ2-3; CDR3aa: SVIDRHSTDTQY
v_gene: TRBV27; j_gene: TRBJ2-3; CDR3aa: ASKKESEDTQY
v_gene: TRBV5-1; j_gene: TRBJ2-3; CDR3aa: ASSLETSTDTQY
v_gene: TRBV29-1; j_gene: TRBJ2-2; CDR3aa: SVSGGSGELF
v_gene: TRBV12-3/TRBV12-4; j_gene: TRBJ2-3; CDR3aa: ASSWRGNTQY
v_gene: TRBV12-3/TRBV12-4; j_gene: TRBJ1-1; CDR3aa: ASSLTPPYTEAF
v_gene: TRBV12-3/TRBV12-4; j_gene: TRBJ1-2; CDR3aa: ASSLLVDKYNGYT
v_gene: TRBV6-6; j_gene: TRBJ2-5; CDR3aa: ASSWTRVETQY
v_gene: TRBV27; j_gene: TRBJ2-3; CDR3aa: ASSSTAGVRADTQY
v_gene: TRBV7-2; j_gene: TRBJ2-3; CDR3aa: ASSLAAGPGTDTQY
v_gene: TRBV3-1; j_gene: TRBJ2-3; CDR3aa: ASSQRTGFTDTQY
v_gene: TRBV5-1; j_gene: TRBJ2-3; CDR3aa: ASRSSGADTQY
v_gene: TRBV7-6; j_gene: TRBJ2-7; CDR3aa: ASSFPPGSSSYEQY
v_gene: TRBV7-9; j_gene: TRBJ2-1; CDR3aa: ASSFPGSKEGNEQF
v_gene: TRBV20-1; j_gene: TRBJ1-2; CDR3aa: SAHYPPYGYT
v_gene: TRBV5-8; j_gene: TRBJ2-1; CDR3aa: ASSFRLPSGNHEQF
v_gene: TRBV5-6; j_gene: TRBJ1-4; CDR3aa: ASSLLGEKLF
v_gene: TRBV4-1; j_gene: TRBJ2-7; CDR3aa: ASSQSSAGYEQY
v_gene: TRBV5-5; j_gene: TRBJ1-5; CDR3aa: ASSPRGPGNQPQH
v_gene: TRBV6-2/TRBV6-3; j_gene: TRBJ2-7; CDR3aa: ATLDREAGEQY
v_gene: TRBV7-8; j_gene: TRBJ2-7; CDR3aa: ASGLRGLGSYEQY
v_gene: TRBV10-1; j_gene: TRBJ2-2; CDR3aa: ASSVGQGRTGELF
v_gene: TRBV12-3/TRBV12-4; j_gene: TRBJ2-3; CDR3aa: ASSFFRTLTDTQY
v_gene: TRBV2; j_gene: TRBJ1-5; CDR3aa: ASSAGEGQPQH
v_gene: TRBV10-3; j_gene: TRBJ2-5; CDR3aa: AISESAAQETQY
v_gene: TRBV5-1; j_gene: TRBJ2-3; CDR3aa: ASGGVQTDTQY
v_gene: TRBV7-6; j_gene: TRBJ2-7; CDR3aa: ASSLEPVGTGGYEQY
v_gene: TRBV30; j_gene: TRBJ2-7; CDR3aa: AWSGRGGYEQY
v_gene: TRBV7-7; j_gene: TRBJ2-2; CDR3aa: ASSPRVTGELF
v_gene: TRBV27; j_gene: TRBJ2-3; CDR3aa: ASSLWGTDTQY
v_gene: TRBV12-3/TRBV12-4; j_gene: TRBJ2-2; CDR3aa: ASSFWGLPNTGELF
v_gene: TRBV4-2; j_gene: TRBJ2-3; CDR3aa: ASSQGLAGGRADTQY
v_gene: TRBV9; j_gene: TRBJ1-5; CDR3aa: ASSVEGTGNQPQH
v_gene: TRBV7-2; j_gene: TRBJ2-7; CDR3aa: ASSPTPGLQEQY
v_gene: TRBV19; j_gene: TRBJ1-1; CDR3aa: ASSIRGGSSEAF
v_gene: TRBV20-1; j_gene: TRBJ2-2; CDR3aa: SARQGGYTGELF
v_gene: TRBV15; j_gene: TRBJ1-5; CDR3aa: ATSRDPGPLGGNQPQH
v_gene: TRBV6-5; j_gene: TRBJ2-1; CDR3aa: ASSSSGRTSYNEQF
v_gene: TRBV20-1; j_gene: TRBJ1-2; CDR3aa: SAREAGTDGYT
v_gene: TRBV7-3; j_gene: TRBJ2-1; CDR3aa: ASSLQAGSYNEQF
v_gene: TRBV20-1; j_gene: TRBJ1-1; CDR3aa: SARQGALEAF
v_gene: TRBV6-6; j_gene: TRBJ1-1; CDR3aa: ASRGTRDMGTEAF
v_gene: TRBV7-9; j_gene: TRBJ2-7; CDR3aa: ASSLSGSAYEQY
v_gene: TRBV4-2; j_gene: TRBJ2-7; CDR3aa: ASSQEPGLTAYEQY
v_gene: TRBV12-3/TRBV12-4; j_gene: TRBJ1-1; CDR3aa: ASIRNSKNTEAF
v_gene: TRBV7-9; j_gene: TRBJ1-5; CDR3aa: ASSLGTGGQQPQH
v_gene: TRBV6-2/TRBV6-3; j_gene: TRBJ1-5; CDR3aa: ASSYVNQPQH
v_gene: TRBV4-2; j_gene: TRBJ2-3; CDR3aa: ASSQDLGGGDTDTQY
v_gene: TRBV6-2/TRBV6-3; j_gene: TRBJ1-2; CDR3aa: ASSLLGRSYGYT
v_gene: TRBV27; j_gene: TRBJ2-5; CDR3aa: ASSPRDGSQTQY
v_gene: TRBV4-1; j_gene: TRBJ1-6; CDR3aa: ASSQEAGRYNSPLH
v_gene: TRBV11-1; j_gene: TRBJ2-7; CDR3aa: ASRTPWVDEQY